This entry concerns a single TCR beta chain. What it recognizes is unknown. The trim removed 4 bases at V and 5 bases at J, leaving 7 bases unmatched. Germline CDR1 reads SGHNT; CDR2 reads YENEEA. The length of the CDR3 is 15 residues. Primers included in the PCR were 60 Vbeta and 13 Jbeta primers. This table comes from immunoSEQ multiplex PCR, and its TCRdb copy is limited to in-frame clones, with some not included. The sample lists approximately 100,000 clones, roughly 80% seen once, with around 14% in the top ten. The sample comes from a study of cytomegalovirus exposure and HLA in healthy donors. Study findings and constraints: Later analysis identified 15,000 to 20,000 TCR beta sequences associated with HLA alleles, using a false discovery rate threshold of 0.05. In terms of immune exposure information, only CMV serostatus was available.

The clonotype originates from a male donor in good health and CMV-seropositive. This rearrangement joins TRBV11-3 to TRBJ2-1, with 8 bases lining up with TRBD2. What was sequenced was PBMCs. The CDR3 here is CASSSRGGSNNEQFF. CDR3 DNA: TGTGCCAGCAGCTCGCGCGGGGGGTCCAACAATGAGCAGTTCTTC.